Here is one T cell receptor (beta chain) with its context. In this sample, this clone turned up once. There is no known antigen for this receptor. No clone much larger than this one lies a single base away; base qualities are absent. These data come from a study of blood T cell repertoires in COVID-19 (TCRdb year 2020). As for the study more broadly: Collaborator samples came from the United States, Italy and Spain and covered acute and convalescent phases of COVID-19. The prospective study material was composed of cDNA or gDNA derived from T cells, B-cell-depleted T cells, or PBMCs. Subjects who had been exposed to COVID-19, were actively infected with it, or had recovered from it provided the deeply sampled blood TCRbeta repertoires that made up the dataset. The repertoires were made available in a free public database intended to serve as a resource for research on the immune response to SARS-CoV-2. The samples were drawn from the first 160 participants of the ongoing ImmuneRACE study and from 950 to 1,500 subjects provided by 6 global collaborators. Nearly every sample came with metadata listing a de-identified subject ID, COVID-19 status, age in years and sex. Where available, HLA class I and class II types were obtained from metadata supplied by the sample provider rather than from assay-based typing.

General conclusions and limits of the study: The amount of clinical and demographic metadata varied by source and participant and was provided uncurated.

Whole blood was collected in K2EDTA tubes by collaborating institutions according to the institutions' own protocols. For TCRbeta analysis, collaborators shipped samples in one of three forms: frozen whole blood, isolated PBMCs, or DNA extracted from either of those sample types. TCRbeta CDR3 regions were amplified from genomic DNA by means of the immunoSEQ Assay, a bias-controlled multiplex PCR. The original methods were these. Nucleated cell counts per sample were estimated from amplification of reference gene primers within the assay. To quantify the absolute abundance of each unique TCRbeta CDR3 rearrangement, sequence reads were collapsed and filtered. For each sample, productive Simpson clonality was calculated as the square root of Simpson's diversity index over productive rearrangements. TCRdb limited this immuneACCESS table to in-frame rearrangements with V and J called. A share of clones is missing; checked studies link under half to unresolved V genes, and the rest is unexplained. For V, J and clone size, that table is used; D and trimming come from the DNA. The sample table lists about 300,000 clones, around 83% of them with a count of one. The ten most abundant clones make up about 1.2% of the sample.

Specimen: peripheral blood. This receptor was obtained from a woman in her forties or fifties with acute or convalescent COVID-19.

The CDR3 sequence is CASSQRTGGYEQYV. The nucleotide sequence reads TGTGCCAGCAGTCAAAGGACAGGGGGCTACGAGCAGTACGTC. The receptor chain draws on TRBV6-5 and TRBJ2-7, and 10 junction bases match TRBD1. The CDR3, cysteine through valine, is 14 amino acids long. Of the read, only the CDR3 DNA is kept; its 42 bases are in frame from base 1. CDR1 MNHEY and CDR2 SVGAGI were looked up in the germline V gene. V loses 5 bases at its end and J loses 3 bases; junction bases beyond the gene matches: 4.